The text below deals with one T cell receptor (beta chain). Its antigen is not yet known. No qualities accompany the bases; no much larger clone lies one base away. Collaborating institutions collected whole blood in K2EDTA tubes following their own protocols. For TCRbeta analysis, collaborator samples were shipped as frozen whole blood, as isolated PBMCs, or as DNA extracted from either sample type. These data are taken from a study of blood T cell repertoires in COVID-19 (dated by TCRdb to 2020 to 2022). With respect to the entire study: Samples from collaborators originated in the United States, Italy and Spain and spanned both the acute and convalescent phases of COVID-19. The material from the prospective study consisted of cDNA or gDNA derived from T cells, B-cell-depleted T cells, or PBMCs. Subjects who had been exposed to COVID-19, were actively infected with it, or had recovered from it provided the deeply sampled blood TCRbeta repertoires that made up the dataset. The repertoires were released in a freely available public database meant as a resource for research on the immune response to SARS-CoV-2. Samples came from the ongoing ImmuneRACE study (first 160 participants) plus 1,254 subjects from 6 global collaborators. A de-identified subject ID, COVID-19 status, age in years and sex were almost always included in the sample metadata. Where HLA class I and class II types were available, the types were taken from metadata supplied by the sample provider, not from assay-based typing.

General findings and caveats noted by the study authors: The amount of clinical and demographic metadata varied by source and participant and was provided uncurated.

V and J lose 3 bases and 6 bases, and a span of 9 bases separates them. The CDR3 sequence holds 13 residues, the cysteine and phenylalanine included. The sequence is cut down to CDR3 DNA, 39 bases in frame from base 1. The immunoSEQ Assay, a bias-controlled multiplex PCR, was used to amplify TCRbeta CDR3 regions from genomic DNA. In the paper's pipeline: The number of nucleated cells in each sample was estimated by amplification of reference gene primers within the assay. Sequence reads were collapsed and filtered to measure the absolute abundance of every unique TCRbeta CDR3 rearrangement. For each sample, productive Simpson clonality was calculated as the square root of Simpson's diversity index across productive rearrangements. This is the immuneACCESS table as TCRdb keeps it, with only in-frame sequences that have V and J called. A part of the clones is gone; compared with another copy, unresolved V genes explain less than half, and the rest is unexplained. V and J calls plus clone size are reproduced from that table; the DNA served to infer D and trimming. The sample has around 60,000 clones on record, about 76% of them singletons. Around 30% of the sample belongs to the ten largest clones.

The TCR originated in a human donor in a cohort sampled during active COVID-19. Sequenced input: peripheral blood. The chain employs TRBV12-3 or TRBV12-4 and TRBJ1-5; the D gene is perhaps TRBD1, on 5 matching bases. For the CDR3, the sequence is CASSFTGGQPQHF. In nucleotide form, the sequence is TGTGCCAGCAGTTTCACCGGGGGTCAGCCCCAGCATTTT.